The 16 T cell receptor beta chains below all came from one sample that was sequenced in a study of CD8 T cells in Susac syndrome. RNA was extracted with the RNeasy kit, and a quantity of roughly 0.5 to 1 ug was reverse transcribed using random hexamers. Via MiXCR, TCRdb re-called the immunoSEQ multiplex PCR reads, giving one row per CDR3 protein. The sample holds 140,000 or so distinct CDR3 sequences, approximately 95% seen once. The sample taken for sequencing was CD4+ T cells from PBMCs. These receptors all come from a human donor with multiple sclerosis.

The chain uses TRBV9 and TRBJ2-1; no clear D. Germline V gene sequence: CDR1 SGDLS, CDR2 YYNGEE. The CDR3 runs 13 residues. The V and J ends lost 0 bases and 8 bases respectively, with 9 bases between them. The CDR3 reads CASSVGTFDEQFF. The DNA of the CDR3 is TGTGCCAGCAGCGTAGGGACGTTCGATGAGCAGTTCTTC. Filled out from reference TRBV9 and TRBJ2-1, the complete variable domain reads DSGVTQTPKHLITATGQRVTLRCSPRSGDLSVYWYQQSLDQGLQFLIQYYNGEERAKGNILERFSAQQFPDLHSELNLSSLELGDSALYFCASSVGTFDEQFFGPGTRLTVL.

This clonotype was observed once. V usage is TRBV29-1 and J usage is TRBJ1-1, with D unclear. V shed 0 bases and J shed 2 bases, with 7 bases lying between them. CDR3 length: 13 residues. Germline values: CDR1 SQVTM, CDR2 ANQGSEA. Written as DNA, the CDR3 is TGCAGCGTTGAAGATCGGGGTAACACTGAAGCTTTCTTT. It yields the protein CSVEDRGNTEAFF.

V and J are TRBV2 and TRBJ1-2; TRBD1 aligns across 7 bases. V trimming: 3 bases; J trimming: 6 bases; junction bases outside the gene matches: 7. The germline gives CDR1 SNHLY, CDR2 FYNNEI. CDR3 length: 14 residues. CDR3 amino acids: CASSEAGGRNGYTF. The CDR3, as DNA: TGTGCCAGCAGTGAGGCAGGGGGAAGGAATGGCTACACCTTC.

This clonotype has a handful of counts. The rearrangement links TRBV9 to TRBJ2-1; no firm D call. The CDR3 has 12 amino acids. V lost 4 bases, J lost 4 bases, and 6 bases lay in between. The V gene's germline CDR1 is SGDLS and CDR2 YYNGEE. CDR3 sequence: CASSPNYNEQFF. For the CDR3, the DNA is TGTGCCAGCAGCCCCAATTACAATGAGCAGTTCTTC.

V is TRBV4-2 and J is TRBJ2-1; 9 bases agree with TRBD2. The junction had 14 bases not matched to a gene; V was cut back by 3 bases and J by 8 bases. CDR3 length: 17 amino acids. Germline-derived CDR1 and CDR2 are LGHNA and YNFKEQ. CDR3 loop: CASSQSMREGLIDEQFF. For the CDR3, the DNA is TGTGCCAGCAGCCAGTCGATGCGGGAGGGCCTTATCGATGAGCAGTTCTTC.

The chain links TRBV28 to TRBJ2-1, with a possible D match to TRBD2 (6 bases). CDR1 and CDR2 (germline): MDHEN, SYDVKM. Deletions cut 10 bases from V and 1 base from J, with 14 bases between. This CDR3 is 14 amino acids long. CDR3: CAIDGGSSYNEQFF. The CDR3, as DNA: TGTGCCATCGACGGGGGATCTTCCTACAATGAGCAGTTCTTC. Variable domain in full (rest from reference TRBV28 and TRBJ2-1): DVKVTQSSRYLVKRTGEKVFLECVQDMDHENMFWYRQDPGLGLRLIYFSYDVKMKEKGDIPEGYSVSREKKERFSLILESASTNQTSMYLCAIDGGSSYNEQFFGPGTRLTVL.

This chain uses TRBV28 with TRBJ2-1; no reliable D call. V lost 5 bases and J 3 bases, leaving 17 bases between the germline ends. The CDR3 spans 16 residues. Germline V gene data show CDR1 as MDHEN and CDR2 as SYDVKM. This chain's CDR3 is CASSRTGSKGYNEQFF. CDR3 DNA: TGTGCCAGCAGTCGGACCGGGTCTAAAGGCTACAATGAGCAGTTCTTC.

The rearrangement joins TRBV30 to TRBJ2-1, with 8 bases aligning to TRBD1. Per germline, CDR1 GTSNPN and CDR2 SVGIG (reference sequence). This CDR3 spans 17 amino acids. Losses at the gene ends were 4 bases for V and 0 bases for J; bases not matched to a gene: 11. The DNA for the CDR3 is TGTGCCTGGACCGCGAACAGGGGGTTTTTCTCCTACAATGAGCAGTTCTTC. Amino acid sequence: CAWTANRGFFSYNEQFF. The full variable domain, rest sourced from reference TRBV30 and TRBJ2-1, is SQTIHQWPATLVQPVGSPLSLECTVEGTSNPNLYWYRQAAGRGLQLLFYSVGIGQISSEVPQNLSASRPQDRQFILSSKKLLLSDSGFYLCAWTANRGFFSYNEQFFGPGTRLTVL.

The chain joins TRBV3-1 to TRBJ2-1; 8 nucleotides agree with TRBD1. With V trimmed by 0 bases and J by 6 bases, 10 bases remained unmatched. Per germline, CDR1 LGHDT and CDR2 YNNKEL (reference sequence). This CDR3 has 17 residues. The CDR3 DNA reads TGTGCCAGCAGCCAAGATCTACAGGGGGTAAGGTTCAATGAGCAGTTCTTC. This encodes CASSQDLQGVRFNEQFF.

This rearrangement joins TRBV30 to TRBJ2-2; D is unclear. This CDR3 region has 13 residues. Trimming stripped 4 bases from V and 6 bases from J, with 12 bases between. Germline V gene lookup returns CDR1 GTSNPN and CDR2 SVGIG (reference sequence). The CDR3: CAWNPLNAGELFF. In DNA, the CDR3 is TGTGCCTGGAATCCGCTTAACGCCGGGGAGCTGTTTTTT.

The gene calls are TRBV30 and TRBJ2-5, with 12 bases fitting TRBD2. Germline trimming cut 2 bases from V and 2 bases from J; bases unmatched to any gene: 3. Germline V lookup: CDR1 GTSNPN, CDR2 SVGIG (reference sequence). The CDR3 has 15 amino acids. CDR3 bases: TGTGCCTGGAGTTCTAGCGGGGGGGCGCAAGAGACCCAGTACTTC. Its protein product is CAWSSSGGAQETQYF.

The rearrangement uses TRBV27 and TRBJ2-3, with D tentatively TRBD1 (5 bases). Germline V gives CDR1 MNHEY, CDR2 SMNVEV (reference sequence). The CDR3 is 14 amino acids. The V end lost 6 bases, the J end lost 2 bases, and 12 bases lay between the germline ends. The CDR3 region has the DNA TGTGCCAGCAGCCGGTGGGGCGCCACAGATACGCAGTATTTT. Protein: CASSRWGATDTQYF.

The sample holds one count of this clonotype. V is TRBV6-5 and J is TRBJ2-6; 8 bases are a match to TRBD1. Looked up from germline, CDR1 is MNHEY and CDR2 is SVGAGI. The CDR3 totals 18 residues. The ends lost 2 bases at V and 2 bases at J; junction bases unmatched: 8. The CDR3 DNA is TGTGCCAGCAGTTACGACCCAGGGGGCGTCCCTGGGGCCAACGTCCTGACTTTC. Residues: CASSYDPGGVPGANVLTF.

J is TRBJ2-7 and V is TRBV10-3; maybe TRBD1 (5 bases). The V end was cut by 6 bases, the J end by 3 bases, with 9 bases between. The CDR3 length is 12 residues. Per the germline V gene, CDR1 is ENHRY and CDR2 is SYGVKD. This chain's CDR3 is CAISPDIYEQYF. The CDR3 DNA is TGTGCCATCAGCCCGGACATCTACGAGCAGTACTTC.

The chain is built from TRBV12-3 or TRBV12-4 and TRBJ2-3, with 7 bases aligning to TRBD2. The V segment lost 6 bases and the J segment 10 bases; nucleotides outside the gene matches: 16. The CDR3 runs to 15 residues. Here the CDR3 DNA reads TGTGCCAGCAGCCCCTCGGGGGGAATAATAGGAGCGCAGTATTTT. Its translation is CASSPSGGIIGAQYF.

This clonotype occurred once. The chain uses TRBV24-1 and TRBJ2-3; D might be TRBD1 (5 bases). Per germline, CDR1 KGHDR and CDR2 SFDVKD. The V end was cut by 5 bases, the J end by 2 bases, with 16 bases between. This CDR3 comprises 16 residues. The CDR3 loop is CATSGQAGLHTDTQYF. The CDR3, as DNA: TGTGCCACCAGTGGGCAGGCAGGGTTACACACAGATACGCAGTATTTT.